The rows below give T cell receptor beta chains drawn from one sample of a study of beta chain features in type 1 diabetes. Profiled with immunoSEQ multiplex PCR; TCRdb holds only in-frame clones, not every one. The sample has about 140,000 clones; 6.9% are singletons. The sample was central memory CD4+ T cells from blood. These receptors originate from a woman aged 30 to 39 in good health. Each CDR3 is given with its conserved first and last residue. D genes are given only for firm matches. Clone size is given for some rows only: seen once, a few or many times, or a class if the clone is expanded.

>NA|NA|TRBJ2-5|TRBV9
TGTGCCAGCAGCGTAGGCGGACGGACAACGGGAGAGACCCAGTACTTC
CASSVGGRTTGETQYF
>NA|NA|TRBJ2-7|TRBV21-1
TGTGCCAGCAGAACTAGTGCCACCTTTTACGAGCAGTACTTC
CASRTSATFYEQYF
>NA|NA|TRBJ2-5|TRBV6-4
TGTGCCAGCAGTGACGAACCTTTACAGGGGAGGCAAGAGACCCAGTACTTC
CASSDEPLQGRQETQYF
>TRBD1|few|TRBJ2-7|TRBV18
TGTGCCAGCTCACCGATCAGGGACAGCCCAACCTACGAGCAGTACTTC
CASSPIRDSPTYEQYF
>NA|NA|TRBJ1-5|TRBV15
TGTGCCACCAGCAGAGATGGAGGGACCTCCCGGAGCAATCAGCCCCAGCATTTT
CATSRDGGTSRSNQPQHF
>TRBD1|NA|TRBJ2-3|TRBV18
TGTGCCAGCTCACCACCGACAGGGGGACATACGCAGTATTTT
CASSPPTGGHTQYF
>TRBD1|few|TRBJ1-2|TRBV28
TGTGCCAGCAGTTTATCCGGACAGGGATCTGGCTACACCTTC
CASSLSGQGSGYTF
>NA|many|TRBJ2-7|TRBV28
TGTGCCAGCAGTTCCTCCTCTAGCAGGGGCGAGCAGTACTTC
CASSSSSSRGEQYF
>TRBD1|NA|TRBJ1-5|TRBV18
TGTGCCAGCTCACCCACCTCTACAGGGGCCAATCAGCCCCAGCATTTT
CASSPTSTGANQPQHF
>TRBD2|NA|TRBJ2-5|TRBV7-2
TGTGCCAGCAGCCGTACTAGCGGGAGTAAGGAGACCCAGTACTTC
CASSRTSGSKETQYF
>TRBD2|NA|TRBJ2-1|TRBV7-3
TGTGCCAGCAGCTTAAAAGGCGGGAGGGTTAACAATGAGCAGTTCTTC
CASSLKGGRVNNEQFF
>NA|NA|TRBJ2-7|TRBV18
TGTGCCAGCTCGCTAGACAGTTCCCACGAGCAGTACTTC
CASSLDSSHEQYF
>TRBD1|many|TRBJ1-2|TRBV5-8
TGTGCCAGCAGCTTGATGGCAGGGGGAGGCTATGGCTACACCTTC
CASSLMAGGGYGYTF
>NA|NA|TRBJ2-4|TRBV5-6
TGTGCCAGCACCCTCCGTTTAGCCAAAAACATTCAGTACTTC
CASTLRLAKNIQYF
>TRBD1|NA|TRBJ1-5|TRBV19
TGTGCCAGTAGTATAAGAGGGACAGAACTCAATCAGCCCCAGCATTTT
CASSIRGTELNQPQHF
>NA|few|TRBJ2-6|TRBV18
TGTGCCAGCTCCCGGACACAGGTCTCTGGGGCCAACGTCCTGACTTTC
CASSRTQVSGANVLTF
>TRBD2|once|TRBJ2-7|TRBV28
TGTGCCAGCATCCGGACTAGCGGGAGCCATTCTCACGAGCAGTACTTC
CASIRTSGSHSHEQYF
>NA|NA|TRBJ1-2|TRBV9
TGTGCCAGCAGCGTCGACGAGGGGGAGAAGTCTAACTATGGCTACACCTTC
CASSVDEGEKSNYGYTF
>NA|many|TRBJ2-7|TRBV29-1
TGCAGCGTTGGTTCAGGGAACTACGAGCAGTACTTC
CSVGSGNYEQYF
>NA|NA|TRBJ2-3|TRBV7-9
TGTGCCAGCAGCGCGGCCGCAGATACGCAGTATTTT
CASSAAADTQYF
>NA|NA|TRBJ2-1|TRBV5-1
TGCGCCAGCAGCTTGGAGGCGGACAAACAGTTCTTC
CASSLEADKQFF
>NA|few|TRBJ2-7|TRBV6-1
TGTGCCAGCAGTGACAGGACAACTTACGAGCAGTACTTC
CASSDRTTYEQYF
>NA|NA|TRBJ2-7|TRBV7-7
TGTGCTAGCAGCTTAGACGCCAGCTCCTACGAGCAGTACTTC
CASSLDASSYEQYF
>TRBD2|few|TRBJ2-3|TRBV7-2
TGTGCCAGCAGCCCTCCCCGGACTAGCGGGAGGGTAGATACGCAGTATTTT
CASSPPRTSGRVDTQYF
>TRBD1|few|TRBJ2-6|TRBV5-4
TGTGCCAGCAGCTACAGGGGGTCTGGGGCCAACGTCCTGACTTTC
CASSYRGSGANVLTF
>TRBD1|few|TRBJ2-5|TRBV18
TGTGCCAGCTCAACGGGACAGGGAGAGACCCAGTACTTC
CASSTGQGETQYF
>TRBD1|many|TRBJ1-5|TRBV7-8
TGTGCCAGCAGCTTACTTCGGACAGGGGCACAGCCCCAGCATTTT
CASSLLRTGAQPQHF
>NA|few|TRBJ2-1|TRBV7-2
TGTGCCAGCAGTCGCGGACTTTCCCACCCCCGGAATGAGCAGTTCTTC
CASSRGLSHPRNEQFF
>TRBD2|few|TRBJ2-7|TRBV5-1
TGCGCCAGCAGCTTGTCCCCCAACCTAGCGGGAGAACGTTACGAGCAGTACTTC
CASSLSPNLAGERYEQYF
>NA|NA|TRBJ2-1|TRBV7-3
TGTGCCAGCAGCTTACGCGGGATTGTCTACAATGAGCAGTTCTTC
CASSLRGIVYNEQFF
>TRBD2|few|TRBJ2-5|TRBV6-5
TGTGCCAGCAGTACGGGGGGGGAGGCAGAGACCCAGTACTTC
CASSTGGEAETQYF
>TRBD1|NA|TRBJ2-7|TRBV6-1
TGTGCCAGCAGTTCAGGCGGGACAGGGACCTACGAGCAGTACTTC
CASSSGGTGTYEQYF
>TRBD1|NA|TRBJ2-7|TRBV7-9
TGTGCCAGCAGCTATGGACAGGGTTTATACGAGCAGTACTTC
CASSYGQGLYEQYF
>NA|few|TRBJ1-5|TRBV19
TGTGCCAGTAGTATTTTCGGTAGCCAGCCCCAGCATTTT
CASSIFGSQPQHF
>TRBD1|NA|TRBJ2-4|TRBV2
TGTGCCAGCAAGAGGGACAGAGGGTCCAAAAACATTCAGTACTTC
CASKRDRGSKNIQYF
>NA|few|TRBJ2-3|TRBV5-4
TGTGCCAGCGGGTTTTGGGGCGGAGGCACAGATACGCAGTATTTT
CASGFWGGGTDTQYF
>TRBD1|many|TRBJ2-1|TRBV4-2
TGTGCCAGCAGCCAAGATCGTCGCCAGGGGGCATATGAGCAGTTCTTC
CASSQDRRQGAYEQFF
>TRBD1|few|TRBJ2-3|TRBV7-3
TGTGCCAGCAGCCAAGAGGGTATGACAGGGATCAGCACAGATACGCAGTATTTT
CASSQEGMTGISTDTQYF
>NA|NA|TRBJ2-3|TRBV28
TGTGCCAGCACTCCGATTGACTCCGGACAAGATACGCAGTATTTT
CASTPIDSGQDTQYF
>TRBD1|few|TRBJ2-2|TRBV11-2
TGTGCCAGCAGCTCAAACAGGGGCGGGGAGCTGTTTTTT
CASSSNRGGELFF
>TRBD2|NA|TRBJ2-7|TRBV28
TGTGCCAGCAAGCGACTAGCGGACGAGCAGTACTTC
CASKRLADEQYF
>NA|few|TRBJ2-1|TRBV7-2
TGTGCCAGCAGCTTTGCTAGCCCCGTCGATGAGCAGTTCTTC
CASSFASPVDEQFF
>NA|NA|TRBJ2-3|TRBV27
TGTGCCAGTTCCCGGGACTTCGGGTCGACAGATACGCAGTATTTT
CASSRDFGSTDTQYF
>TRBD2|many|TRBJ2-6|TRBV5-4
TGTGCCAGCAGCTCAAGACTAGCGGGATTCTCTGGGGCCAACGTCCTGACTTTC
CASSSRLAGFSGANVLTF
>NA|NA|TRBJ2-3|TRBV6-5
TGTGCCAGCAGCCGTCCGACTTCGGGCACAGATACGCAGTATTTT
CASSRPTSGTDTQYF
>NA|few|TRBJ1-5|TRBV7-2
TGTGCCAGCAGCCGGACAGAGAATCAGCCCCAGCATTTT
CASSRTENQPQHF
>TRBD2|many|TRBJ2-1|TRBV19
TGTGCCAGTAGTATTACTAGCGGGAGTCCCGCTGAGCAGTTCTTC
CASSITSGSPAEQFF
>TRBD2|few|TRBJ2-3|TRBV5-1
TGCGCCAGCAGCTTGGCTTCTAGCGGGAAAGGAAGCACAGATACGCAGTATTTT
CASSLASSGKGSTDTQYF
>NA|NA|TRBJ2-2|TRBV5-1
TGCGCCAGCAGAGGGGGGGCAGAGAGGAACACCGGGGAGCTGTTTTTT
CASRGGAERNTGELFF
>TRBD1|few|TRBJ1-2|TRBV7-2
TGTGCCAGCAGCTTAGTGGGACAGGACTATGGCTACACCTTC
CASSLVGQDYGYTF
>NA|few|TRBJ2-6|TRBV19
TGTGCCAGTAGTATAGATCCTACCACCAGGGCCGCTGGGGCCAACGTCCTGACTTTC
CASSIDPTTRAAGANVLTF
>TRBD2|NA|TRBJ2-3|TRBV9
TGTGCCAGCAGCGTAGGGACTAGCCGAATGGTAGATACGCAGTATTTT
CASSVGTSRMVDTQYF
>NA|few|TRBJ1-1|TRBV4-2
TGTGCCAGCAGCCAAGCTGGGGCTCGCACTGAAGCTTTCTTT
CASSQAGARTEAFF